This T cell receptor beta chain appears in the sequencing data of a study of cytomegalovirus exposure and HLA in healthy donors. The protocol was immunoSEQ multiplex PCR, while the TCRdb copy is restricted to in-frame clones and leaves out a portion. This table holds approximately 65,000 clones, about 90% found once. The CDR3 extends over 14 amino acids. The J segment lost 0 bases and the V segment lost 5 bases, leaving 3 bases of the junction unmatched. Germline V lookup: CDR1 LNHNV, CDR2 YYDKDF (reference sequence). This clonotype was sampled from a man younger than 35 in good health and CMV-seronegative. The sequenced material came from PBMCs. The V call is TRBV15, the J call TRBJ2-7, with 8 nucleotides matching TRBD2. Here the CDR3 reads CATSFSGSSYEQYF. The DNA for the CDR3 is TGTGCCACCAGCTTCAGCGGGAGCTCCTACGAGCAGTACTTC.